A selection of T cell receptor beta chains follows, all from one sample in a study of sequential checkpoint blockade in melanoma. Clones were read by immunoSEQ multiplex PCR, and TCRdb kept only the in-frame ones, dropping some. The sample has around 5,000 clones; 20% to 30% are singletons. The sequenced sample was tumor tissue (inferred from file names), obtained from a patient given nivolumab and ipilimumab in sequence. Every receptor here comes from a human donor with melanoma. Both conserved end residues are part of each CDR3.

v_gene	j_gene	CDR3aa
TRBV6-8	TRBJ1-4	CASSTTGRVEKLFF
TRBV10-3	TRBJ2-3	CAISESQGGGSDTQYF
TRBV11-3	TRBJ2-7	CASSLGASVLYEQYF
TRBV19	TRBJ1-5	CASISGGGSNQPQHF
TRBV6-8	TRBJ1-5	CASSGGRDRVFVSNQPQHF
TRBV6-8	TRBJ2-5	CASTMWGPLETQYF
TRBV15	TRBJ2-3	CATSVSSLTDTQYF
TRBV6-1	TRBJ1-2	CASSEDGQLGYGYTF
TRBV10-2	TRBJ2-1	CASRQGQGEQFF
TRBV11-3	TRBJ2-2	CASSLGSPTGNGELFF
TRBV9	TRBJ2-1	CASSVGVDEQFF
TRBV29-1	TRBJ2-7	CSAGSGKTYEQYF
TRBV28	TRBJ2-2	CASSDLGTSGRLSGELFF
TRBV6-8	TRBJ2-7	CASSYLTGTYEQYF
TRBV6-8	TRBJ2-1	CASRSLAALSYNEQFF
TRBV29-1	TRBJ2-5	CSVETGGETQYF
TRBV6-8	TRBJ2-3	CAISGVSGRADTQYF
TRBV18	TRBJ2-7	CASSRTGTGAYEQYF
TRBV9	TRBJ1-2	CASSVDEGNYGYTF
TRBV28	TRBJ1-4	CASSLITGSVGEKLFF
TRBV6-8	TRBJ2-1	CAISAPSSSYNEQFF
TRBV5-1	TRBJ2-7	CASSLARGLMDEQYF
TRBV11-3	TRBJ2-6	CASSPGPGQGVIGANVLTF
TRBV29-1	TRBJ1-2	CSAGGQDGSWAGYTF
TRBV10-3	TRBJ1-6	CAISEGKNSYNSPLHF
TRBV12-5	TRBJ2-2	CASHPSGAISLGTGELFF
TRBV11-3	TRBJ2-3	CASSFLGLAGGSDTQYF
TRBV19	TRBJ1-2	CASSIPDRADGYTF
TRBV6-8	TRBJ1-2	CASKKQGADYGYTF
TRBV5-1	TRBJ2-7	CASSLGSGRGTMEQYF
TRBV15	TRBJ1-5	CATSLSKGGGSNQPQHF
TRBV28	TRBJ2-3	CASSWSGTGNNTQYF
TRBV7-6	TRBJ2-5	CASSLGAGREETQYF
TRBV11-3	TRBJ2-2	CASSSGTSGWRNTGELFF
TRBV11-3	TRBJ1-1	CASSLVFLNMNTEAFF
TRBV5-1	TRBJ2-3	CASSAGLAGVPDTQYF
TRBV28	TRBJ2-3	CASSLRDRTDTQYF
TRBV11-3	TRBJ1-5	CASSLGQGGSRNQPQHF
TRBV19	TRBJ2-3	CASSSRQGSDTQYF
TRBV14	TRBJ2-1	CASSQDGRDEQFF
TRBV6-8	TRBJ2-1	CASISTSGGYNEQFF